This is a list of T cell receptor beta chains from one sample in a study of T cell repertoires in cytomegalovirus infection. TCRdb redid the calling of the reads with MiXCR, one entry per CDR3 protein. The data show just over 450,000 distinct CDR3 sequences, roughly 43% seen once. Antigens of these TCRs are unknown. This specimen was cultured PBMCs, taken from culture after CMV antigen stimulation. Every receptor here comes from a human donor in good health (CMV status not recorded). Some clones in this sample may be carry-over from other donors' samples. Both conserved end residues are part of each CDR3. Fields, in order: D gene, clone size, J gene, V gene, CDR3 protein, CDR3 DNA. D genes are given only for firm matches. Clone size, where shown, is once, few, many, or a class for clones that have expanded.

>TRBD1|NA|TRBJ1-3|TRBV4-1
CASSQGGQGIQGNTIYF
TGCGCCAGCAGCCAAGGCGGACAGGGGATCCAGGGAAACACCATATATTTT
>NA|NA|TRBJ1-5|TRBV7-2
CASSFSRYQPQHF
TGTGCCAGCAGCTTTAGCCGATATCAGCCCCAGCATTTT
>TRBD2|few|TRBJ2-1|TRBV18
CASSPNGGTSGNEQFF
TGTGCCAGCTCCCCCAACGGGGGGACTAGCGGAAATGAGCAGTTCTTC
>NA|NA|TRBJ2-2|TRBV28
CASSSIVHFTGELFF
TGTGCCAGCAGCTCGATTGTGCATTTCACCGGGGAGCTGTTTTTT
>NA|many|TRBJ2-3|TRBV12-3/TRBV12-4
CASSLSGADTQYF
TGTGCCAGCAGCCTTTCGGGGGCAGATACGCAGTATTTT
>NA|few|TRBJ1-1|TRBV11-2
CASSLRSGSGGLAITEAFF
TGTGCCAGCAGCTTAAGGTCAGGGTCTGGTGGGTTGGCGATCACTGAAGCTTTCTTT
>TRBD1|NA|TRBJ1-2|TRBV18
CASSPPDRANYGYTF
TGTGCCAGCTCACCACCCGACAGGGCAAACTATGGCTACACCTTC
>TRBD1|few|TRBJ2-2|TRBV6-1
CASIKDRFAGELFF
TGTGCCAGCATTAAGGACAGGTTCGCCGGGGAGCTGTTTTTT
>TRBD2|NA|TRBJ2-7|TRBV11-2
CASSLDAGGSFYEQYF
TGTGCCAGCAGCTTAGATGCCGGGGGGTCATTCTACGAGCAGTACTTC
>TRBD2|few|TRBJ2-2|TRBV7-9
CASSPLAGPNTGELFF
TGTGCCAGCAGCCCCCTAGCGGGACCAAACACCGGGGAGCTGTTTTTT
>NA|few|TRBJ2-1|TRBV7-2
CASSLDLPHNEQFF
TGTGCCAGCAGCTTAGATCTTCCGCATAATGAGCAGTTCTTC
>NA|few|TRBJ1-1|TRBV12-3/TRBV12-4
CASSLGGENTEAFF
TGTGCCAGCAGTTTGGGGGGGGAGAACACTGAAGCTTTCTTT
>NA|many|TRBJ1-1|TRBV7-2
CASSLEVGTEAFF
TGTGCCAGCAGCTTGGAGGTGGGAACTGAAGCTTTCTTT
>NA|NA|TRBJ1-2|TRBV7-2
CASSLLVQGSYGYTF
TGTGCCAGCAGCTTATTAGTTCAGGGGTCATATGGCTACACCTTC
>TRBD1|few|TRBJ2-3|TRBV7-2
CASSLGTGGWADTQYF
TGTGCCAGCAGCTTGGGGACAGGGGGATGGGCAGATACGCAGTATTTT
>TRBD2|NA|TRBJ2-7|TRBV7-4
CASSLVLAGGREQYF
TGTGCCAGCAGCCTCGTGCTAGCGGGTGGGAGGGAGCAGTACTTC
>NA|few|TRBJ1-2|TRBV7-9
CASSLRGFEDGYTF
TGTGCCAGCAGCTTACGGGGTTTCGAGGATGGCTACACCTTC